The 23 T cell receptor beta chains below all came from one sample that was sequenced in a study of blood T cell repertoires in COVID-19. The method was immunoSEQ multiplex PCR; TCRdb's version includes in-frame clones alone and lacks a portion of them. The sample consists of almost 500,000 clones, approximately 91% of them appearing once. What was sequenced was PBMCs or T cells enriched from blood (not recorded which). The receptors derive from a woman aged 60-70 years who had recovered from COVID-19.

This chain links TRBV12-3 or TRBV12-4 with TRBJ1-1, with 9 bases aligning to TRBD1. The CDR3 is made up of 13 amino acids. The ends lost 6 bases at V and 6 bases at J; junction bases unmatched: 5. This chain's CDR3 is CASRSTGGSEAFF. The DNA for the CDR3 is TGTGCCAGCAGATCCACAGGGGGCTCTGAAGCTTTCTTT.

V is TRBV10-2 and J is TRBJ1-3, with TRBD1 matching 7 bases. The CDR3 is 14 amino acids. Per the germline V gene, CDR1 is WSHSY and CDR2 is SAAADI. The V gene end was trimmed by 6 bases and the J gene end by 4 bases; junction bases not matched to a gene: 6. This chain's CDR3 is CASSHTGAGNTIYF. The CDR3 DNA follows: TGCGCCAGCAGCCACACAGGGGCCGGAAACACCATATATTTT.

The chain is built from TRBV5-1 and TRBJ2-3; 9 nucleotides agree with TRBD2. Unmatched junction bases numbered 5, after V lost 4 bases and J lost 2 bases. This CDR3 is 15 amino acids long. Germline loops: CDR1 SGHRS, CDR2 YFSETQ. CDR3 loop: CASSPAGGPTDTQYF. Here the CDR3 DNA reads TGCGCCAGCAGCCCCGCGGGGGGGCCCACAGATACGCAGTATTTT.

The chain joins TRBV13 to TRBJ2-7; 9 nucleotides match TRBD2. Germline CDR1 reads PRHDT; CDR2 reads FYEKMQ (reference sequence). V lost 3 bases to trimming and J lost 0 bases; unmatched junction nucleotides: 3. The CDR3 has 15 amino acids. The CDR3 is CASSFSGGSSYEQYF. The CDR3 nucleotides read TGTGCCAGCAGCTTTAGCGGGGGAAGCTCCTACGAGCAGTACTTC.

The chain carries TRBV9 and TRBJ2-1; maybe TRBD2 (6 bases). Trimming pared 6 bases from V and 8 bases from J, leaving 18 bases between. The CDR3 totals 14 residues. Germline V lookup: CDR1 SGDLS, CDR2 YYNGEE. The CDR3 region is CASTRRVGEDEQFF. CDR3 nucleotide sequence: TGTGCCAGCACCCGAAGGGTAGGGGAGGATGAGCAGTTCTTC.

This CDR3 is CASSGARDSTSTDTQYF. CDR3 bases: TGCGCCAGCAGCGGAGCCCGGGACAGTACTAGCACAGATACGCAGTATTTT. The chain recombines TRBV5-1 with TRBJ2-3; 7 nucleotides align to TRBD1. V shed 4 bases, J shed 0 bases, and the junction held 11 bases outside the gene matches. The germline V gene encodes CDR1 SGHRS and CDR2 YFSETQ. There are 17 residues in the CDR3.

The gene calls are TRBV6-1 and TRBJ2-7, with D tentatively TRBD2 (7 bases). The CDR3 is made up of 15 amino acids. Per germline, CDR1 MNHNS and CDR2 SASEGT. Trimming shortened V by 1 base and J by 5 bases, and 15 bases separated the two germline ends. CDR3 protein: CASSEVSGGHNEQYF. CDR3 DNA sequence: TGTGCCAGCAGTGAAGTATCGGGGGGCCATAACGAGCAGTACTTC.

The gene calls are TRBV28 and TRBJ2-1, with 7 nucleotides matching TRBD1. V shed 5 bases, J shed 10 bases, and the junction held 14 bases outside the gene matches. The CDR3 runs to 15 residues. Germline CDR1 is MDHEN and CDR2 is SYDVKM. The CDR3 region is CASSAYRGAPLEQFF. DNA for the CDR3: TGTGCCAGCAGTGCATACAGGGGTGCCCCCCTCGAGCAGTTCTTC.

V is TRBV6-5 and J is TRBJ1-5; D is possibly TRBD1 (5 bases). CDR1 and CDR2 from the germline V gene are MNHEY and SVGAGI. The CDR3 length is 12 residues. Trimming stripped 5 bases from V and 6 bases from J, with 8 bases between. In DNA form, the CDR3 reads TGTGCCAGCAGTAGGGGAGGTCAGCCCCAGCATTTT. Protein: CASSRGGQPQHF.

The chain employs TRBV7-9 and TRBJ2-6; a possible D gene is TRBD2 (5 bases). The CDR3 contains 18 residues. Trimming removed 5 bases at V and 2 bases at J, with 19 bases between. CDR1 is SEHNR, CDR2 FQNEAQ, per germline (reference sequence). CDR3 loop: CASSPRSRGGPGANVLTF. For the CDR3, the DNA is TGTGCCAGCAGCCCCAGGAGCCGCGGAGGTCCTGGGGCCAACGTCCTGACTTTC.

This clone was counted a few times. The J gene is TRBJ1-6, the V gene TRBV5-1; tentatively, D is TRBD1 (6 bases). V was pared by 3 bases and J by 7 bases, with 20 bases between. The CDR3 extends over 17 amino acids. Looked up from germline, CDR1 is SGHRS and CDR2 is YFSETQ. CDR3 amino acids: CASSWGPGQGRNSPLHF. The CDR3 DNA follows: TGCGCCAGCAGCTGGGGACCTGGTCAGGGGCGCAATTCACCCCTCCACTTT.

The genes are TRBV2 and TRBJ2-7; 7 positions match TRBD1. Germline CDR1 and CDR2: SNHLY and FYNNEI. V shed 5 bases and J 2 bases; nucleotides not matched to a gene: 6. The CDR3 totals 14 residues. The CDR3 DNA sequence: TGTGCCAGCAGTCTACAGGGGATTACCTACGAGCAGTACTTC. Protein product: CASSLQGITYEQYF.

The V call is TRBV10-3, the J call TRBJ1-5; the match to TRBD1 covers 8 bases. J gave up 3 bases and V 3 bases, and 7 bases lay outside the gene matches. Germline CDR1 is ENHRY and CDR2 is SYGVKD. The CDR3 has 16 residues. CDR3 in DNA: TGTGCCATCAGTGATACCGGGACAGGCTCCAATCAGCCCCAGCATTTT. Residues: CAISDTGTGSNQPQHF.

This clone was picked up one time. The chain couples TRBV5-1 to TRBJ1-2, with TRBD1 identical over 12 bases. Germline CDR1 and CDR2: SGHRS and YFSETQ. J was trimmed by 3 bases and V by 4 bases; bases with no gene match: 4. This CDR3 has 15 residues. CDR3 coding DNA: TGCGCCAGCAGCCAGGGACAGGGGGCTCACTATGGCTACACCTTC. Translated, it gives CASSQGQGAHYGYTF.

The rearrangement links TRBV19 to TRBJ1-5; 7 bases map to TRBD1. This CDR3 has 16 residues. V lost 5 bases, J lost 1 base, and 8 bases stayed unmatched. Germline V gene data show CDR1 as LNHDA and CDR2 as SQIVND (reference sequence). The DNA of the CDR3 is TGTGCCAGTAGTTTTATCGGACAGGCGAGCAATCAGCCCCAGCATTTT. The encoded protein is CASSFIGQASNQPQHF.

This clone appeared a single time. The chain combines TRBV29-1 with TRBJ2-3, with TRBD2 identical over 13 bases. After removal of 3 bases from V and 2 bases from J, the junction contained 8 bases not matched to a gene. This CDR3 has 17 amino acids. Germline V gene lookup returns CDR1 SQVTM and CDR2 ANQGSEA. CDR3 bases: TGCAGCGTTGATCGTCCACTAGCGGGGGGGGTCACAGATACGCAGTATTTT. Residues: CSVDRPLAGGVTDTQYF.

The chain combines TRBV19 with TRBJ1-5; 9 bases fit TRBD1. Germline V gives CDR1 LNHDA, CDR2 SQIVND (reference sequence). The CDR3 has 15 residues. J lost 6 bases, V lost 4 bases, and 7 bases had no gene match. The CDR3: CASSTRTGAGQPQHF. The CDR3 nucleotides read TGTGCCAGTAGTACACGGACAGGGGCTGGTCAGCCCCAGCATTTT.

J is TRBJ2-1 and V is TRBV7-6; 11 bases are a match to TRBD2. The V and J ends lost 0 bases and 5 bases, in that order; junction bases with no gene match: 9. Looked up from germline, CDR1 is SGHVS and CDR2 is FNYEAQ. CDR3 length: 18 residues. CDR3 bases: TGTGCCAGCAGCTTAGCGAGGGTAGCGGGGGGGCCAGACAATGAGCAGTTCTTC. Translating it yields CASSLARVAGGPDNEQFF.

The table lists this clone with a few counts. The chain couples TRBV5-1 to TRBJ1-3; D remains unclear. Germline V gives CDR1 SGHRS, CDR2 YFSETQ. CDR3 size: 14 residues. Trimming cost V 2 bases and J 0 bases, with 6 bases left between them. CDR3 residues: CASSFTSSGNTIYF. DNA of the CDR3: TGCGCCAGCAGCTTCACAAGCTCTGGAAACACCATATATTTT.

The chain is built from TRBV6-1 and TRBJ2-6; TRBD2 matches 9 bases. J gave up 0 bases and V 1 base, and 10 bases lay outside the gene matches. CDR1 is MNHNS and CDR2 is SASEGT in the germline V gene. CDR3 length: 20 residues. Written as DNA, the CDR3 is TGTGCCAGCAGTGAAGGTAGACTAGCGGTATCCCACTCTGGGGCCAACGTCCTGACTTTC. Translated: CASSEGRLAVSHSGANVLTF.

This chain joins TRBV28 and TRBJ2-5; 12 nucleotides align to TRBD2. Germline V lookup: CDR1 MDHEN, CDR2 SYDVKM. With V trimmed by 3 bases and J by 4 bases, 3 bases remained unmatched. This CDR3 has 15 amino acids. The CDR3 DNA follows: TGTGCCAGCAGTTTCCAGGGACTAGCGGGAGAGACCCAGTACTTC. Amino acids: CASSFQGLAGETQYF.

The chain has TRBV10-3 and TRBJ1-6, with no clear D. Deletions cut 0 bases from V and 8 bases from J, with 11 bases between. The CDR3 has 15 amino acids. Germline V gives CDR1 ENHRY, CDR2 SYGVKD. CDR3 sequence reads: CAISESLSMDSPLHF. CDR3 sequence (DNA): TGTGCCATCAGTGAGTCCCTAAGTATGGATTCACCCCTCCACTTT.

The sample holds one count of this clone. The gene calls are TRBV7-8 and TRBJ2-3, with 13 bases matching TRBD2. The CDR3 loop spans 15 amino acids. The ends lost 5 bases at V and 5 bases at J; junction bases unmatched: 4. Germline V gives CDR1 SGHVS, CDR2 FQNEAQ. This CDR3 reads CASSRLAGGGDTQYF. The CDR3 nucleotides are TGTGCCAGCAGCCGACTAGCGGGGGGAGGAGATACGCAGTATTTT.